Below, 18 T cell receptor beta chains from the same sample are listed, as sequenced in a study of blood T cell repertoires in COVID-19. The assay was immunoSEQ multiplex PCR, and TCRdb's table has in-frame clones only and misses some. The sample records roughly 400,000 clones, around nine tenths being singletons. Sequencing used PBMCs or T cells enriched from blood (not recorded which). The receptor set was obtained from a young woman who had recovered from COVID-19.

The CDR3 is CACFKGRSTDTQYF. The CDR3 DNA reads TGTGCCTGTTTTAAGGGGCGAAGCACAGATACGCAGTATTTT. The chain links TRBV30 to TRBJ2-3; D might be TRBD1 (5 bases). The V gene's germline CDR1 is GTSNPN and CDR2 SVGIG (reference sequence). The CDR3 loop spans 14 amino acids. Trimming removed 6 bases at V and 0 bases at J, with 13 bases between.

V gene TRBV6-5 combines with J gene TRBJ1-3, with D unclear. Germline CDR1 is MNHEY and CDR2 is SVGAGI. The CDR3 totals 15 residues. Trimming took off 0 bases at V and 4 bases at J, with 10 bases between the two ends. The CDR3 region has the DNA TGTGCCAGCAGTTACTCTCAACCACACGGAAACACCATATATTTT. Translation gives CASSYSQPHGNTIYF.

The chain links TRBV27 to TRBJ2-5; 9 nucleotides match TRBD2. Losses at the gene ends were 3 bases for V and 2 bases for J; bases not matched to a gene: 10. The CDR3 contains 17 residues. Germline V gives CDR1 MNHEY, CDR2 SMNVEV (reference sequence). CDR3 protein: CASSFGTPSGKQETQYF. The CDR3 DNA is TGTGCCAGCAGTTTTGGGACCCCTAGCGGGAAACAAGAGACCCAGTACTTC.

The chain is built from TRBV7-2 and TRBJ2-2; 7 nucleotides match TRBD2. CDR3 length: 15 amino acids. J lost 4 bases, V lost 2 bases, and 4 bases had no gene match. CDR1 is SGHTA and CDR2 is FQGNSA in the germline V gene. The CDR3 nucleotides are TGTGCCAGCAGCTTACGGGGAGGGGCCACCGGGGAGCTGTTTTTT. Amino acids: CASSLRGGATGELFF.

The chain links TRBV5-4 to TRBJ1-6; TRBD1 agrees at 11 bases. The CDR3 runs 16 residues. The V gene's germline CDR1 is SGHNT and CDR2 YYREEE (reference sequence). V gave up 0 bases and J gave up 15 bases; unmatched junction bases: 11. The CDR3 reads CASSLAPGTGGLGLHF. The CDR3 DNA follows: TGTGCCAGCAGCTTGGCCCCAGGGACAGGGGGTTTGGGCCTCCACTTT.

There are a few counts of this clone. The chain employs TRBV19 and TRBJ2-1, with 8 bases matching TRBD2. V gave up 2 bases and J gave up 1 base; unmatched junction bases: 7. The CDR3 runs to 17 residues. Germline CDR1 LNHDA, CDR2 SQIVND (reference sequence). The CDR3 protein is CASSITQGLVSYNEQFF. The CDR3 nucleotides read TGTGCCAGTAGTATAACCCAGGGACTAGTGTCCTACAATGAGCAGTTCTTC.

The genes are TRBV13 and TRBJ2-7; TRBD2 might be the D (6 bases). V was pared by 3 bases and J by 6 bases, with 9 bases between. The germline CDR1 and CDR2 sequences are PRHDT and FYEKMQ (reference sequence). CDR3 size: 12 residues. The CDR3 reads CASSFTSSEQYF. DNA for the CDR3: TGTGCCAGCAGCTTCACTAGCAGCGAGCAGTACTTC. Together with reference TRBV13 and TRBJ2-7, the CDR3 gives the full variable domain: AAGVIQSPRHLIKEKRETATLKCYPIPRHDTVYWYQQGPGQDPQFLISFYEKMQSDKGSIPDRFSAQQFSDYHSELNMSSLELGDSALYFCASSFTSSEQYFGPGTRLTVT.

Here the CDR3 reads CASSYLRDRALKGANVLTF. The CDR3 nucleotides read TGTGCCAGCAGCTATCTCCGGGACAGGGCCTTGAAAGGGGCCAACGTCCTGACTTTC. The chain employs TRBV7-3 and TRBJ2-6, with 9 bases fitting TRBD1. The germline gives CDR1 SGHTA, CDR2 FQGTGA. The trim removed 4 bases at V and 4 bases at J, leaving 14 bases unmatched. The CDR3 sequence is 19 residues long.

This CDR3 reads CASSLVGTYSNQPQHF. CDR3 bases: TGTGCCAGCAGCTTAGTGGGGACTTATAGCAATCAGCCCCAGCATTTT. The rearrangement joins TRBV7-2 to TRBJ1-5, with D perhaps TRBD1 (5 bases). The V and J ends lost 1 base and 0 bases respectively, with 10 bases between them. Germline lookup yields CDR1 SGHTA and CDR2 FQGNSA. This CDR3 spans 16 amino acids. Using reference TRBV7-2 and TRBJ1-5 for the parts outside the CDR3, the full variable domain is GAGVSQSPSNKVTEKGKDVELRCDPISGHTALYWYRQSLGQGLEFLIYFQGNSAPDKSGLPSDRFSAERTGGSVSTLTIQRTQQEDSAVYLCASSLVGTYSNQPQHFGDGTRLSIL.

This sequence joins TRBV15 and TRBJ2-7, with D tentatively TRBD1 (6 bases). Trimming left V 5 bases short and J 4 bases short, with 18 bases between. This CDR3 is built from 15 residues. The germline V gene has CDR1 LNHNV and CDR2 YYDKDF (reference sequence). Written as DNA, the CDR3 is TGTGCCACCAGCTCGCCTGGGCAGGGGTTGTACGAGCAGTACTTC. As protein: CATSSPGQGLYEQYF.

This clone has just a few counts. The chain uses TRBV27 and TRBJ1-2; no clear D gene. The germline V gene has CDR1 MNHEY and CDR2 SMNVEV (reference sequence). The CDR3 sequence is 12 residues long. The germline V and J ends were trimmed by 3 bases and 7 bases, with 9 bases remaining between them. The CDR3 sequence is CASSLIGRGYTF. The CDR3 bases are TGTGCCAGCAGTTTGATCGGTCGTGGCTACACCTTC.

The chain has TRBV6-5 and TRBJ2-1, with D tentatively TRBD2 (6 bases). V lost 9 bases, J lost 4 bases, and 13 bases lay in between. The CDR3 covers 13 residues. CDR1 is MNHEY and CDR2 is SVGAGI in the germline V gene. The CDR3 region has the DNA TGTGCCAGTTCCCGGGAGCATTACAATGAGCAGTTCTTC. It is translated as CASSREHYNEQFF.

The chain has TRBV18 and TRBJ1-3, with unresolved D. Germline V gene lookup returns CDR1 KGHSH and CDR2 LQKENI. The CDR3 sequence is 14 residues long. V was pared by 3 bases and J by 2 bases, with 8 bases between. The DNA for the CDR3 is TGTGCCAGCTCACCCTATCTTACTGGAAACACCATATATTTT. Translated, it gives CASSPYLTGNTIYF. Full variable domain (remainder filled in from reference TRBV18 and TRBJ1-3): NAGVMQNPRHLVRRRGQEARLRCSPMKGHSHVYWYRQLPEEGLKFMVYLQKENIIDESGMPKERFSAEFPKEGPSILRIQQVVRGDSAAYFCASSPYLTGNTIYFGEGSWLTVV.

The J gene is TRBJ2-5, the V gene TRBV2; perhaps TRBD1 as D (5 bases). Per the germline V gene, CDR1 is SNHLY and CDR2 is FYNNEI. V dropped 3 bases and J dropped 6 bases, with 11 bases sitting between them. The CDR3 runs to 13 residues. The CDR3 region is CASSEAAGQTQYF. In DNA form, the CDR3 reads TGTGCCAGCAGTGAGGCGGCAGGGCAGACCCAGTACTTC.

V is TRBV13 and J is TRBJ1-1; D might be TRBD1 (5 bases). The CDR3 has 14 amino acids. V was trimmed by 5 bases and J by 0 bases, leaving 10 bases between them. Germline V CDR1 and CDR2: PRHDT, FYEKMQ (reference sequence). The CDR3 DNA reads TGTGCCAGCAGCGCCCGGGGGGTGAACACTGAAGCTTTCTTT. Encoded protein: CASSARGVNTEAFF.

The chain carries TRBV14 and TRBJ2-7; TRBD2 matches at 9 bases. Looked up from germline, CDR1 is SGHDN and CDR2 is FVKESK. Trimming removed 4 bases from V and 3 bases from J; junction bases left unmatched: 4. The CDR3 loop spans 14 amino acids. The DNA for the CDR3 is TGTGCCAGCAGCCCGGGACTAGCATTCTACGAGCAGTACTTC. This gives the protein CASSPGLAFYEQYF.

The chain links TRBV2 to TRBJ1-1; TRBD1 might be the D (5 bases). V was trimmed by 2 bases and J by 4 bases, leaving 14 bases between them. Looked up from germline, CDR1 is SNHLY and CDR2 is FYNNEI. This CDR3 is 15 amino acids long. The CDR3 DNA follows: TGTGCCAGCAGTGAACAGGGCGGACGGCTCACTGAAGCTTTCTTT. Protein sequence: CASSEQGGRLTEAFF.

The rearrangement joins TRBV6-2 or TRBV6-3 to TRBJ2-2, with 8 bases identical to TRBD1. V shed 0 bases and J 7 bases; nucleotides not matched to a gene: 7. The CDR3 is made up of 16 amino acids. Germline loops: CDR1 MNHEY, CDR2 SVGEGT. The CDR3 loop is CASSYSQQGESGELFF. CDR3 nucleotide sequence: TGTGCCAGCAGTTACTCCCAACAGGGGGAAAGCGGGGAGCTGTTTTTT.